This entry describes one T cell receptor (beta chain). This clonotype was seen once. The antigen it recognizes is unknown. There are no base qualities to consult, and no much larger clone falls within one base. The CDR3 numbers 12 residues from cysteine through phenylalanine. Only the CDR3 part of the read is kept: 36 bases, read in frame from the first base. According to the germline V gene, CDR1 reads KGHDR and CDR2 reads SFDVKD. This sample was taken from a study of post-analysis software for immune sequencing data (dated by TCRdb to 2014 to 2015). Regarding the research as a whole: Recorded disease courses included relapsing-remitting, secondary progressive and progressive-relapsing multiple sclerosis, with some patients lacking subtype annotation. Patient repertoires were compared against some twelve previously published healthy control repertoires from donors aged roughly 6 to 25 years. A subset of samples was prepared in parallel using single-end sample barcoding, then pooled and co-amplified after Illumina adapter ligation. Study-level results and caveats: Direct clustering with F measure showed strong co-clustering of samples prepared in the same batch, prompting a batch-effect correction. Roughly 5 TRBV segments, including TRBV5-6, TRBV5-1 and TRBV20-1, were significantly more frequent in patients than controls. The multiple sclerosis patient group was slightly younger than the control group. Normalized Chao1 diversity was significantly lower in multiple sclerosis patients than controls, suggesting substantial peripheral T-cell clonal expansion.

To demonstrate the VDJtools post-analysis software, the study profiled TCR beta repertoires from the peripheral blood of about 13 young patients with multiple sclerosis. The patients with multiple sclerosis were children and adolescents between roughly 6 and 16 years of age. Libraries were constructed by PCR. TCRdb records Illumina HiSeq 2500 as the sequencer. To reduce PCR and sequencing biases, unique molecular identifiers were incorporated into the TCR beta cDNA libraries. Every 1 to 10 million input T cells yielded roughly 500,000 cDNA molecules, meaning each molecule approximated one T cell. The same protocol used for the earlier healthy control dataset was applied to prepare and sequence the patient libraries. Samples belonging to the same batch were prepared together, multiplexed and sequenced on a shared HiSeq lane. Per the source publication's procedure: MIGEC handled the raw barcoded reads, throwing out single-read molecular identifier groups before consensus assembly and CDR3 extraction. VDJtools was used for post-analysis of the clonotype tables, with diversity normalized by down-sampling every dataset to the smallest sample size. To correct batch-related cross-sample contamination, repertoire overlap clustering matched CDR3 amino acid sequences but not nucleotide sequences. Using fastp trimming at Q25 and MiXCR clonotype assembly, TCRdb reanalyzed the public sequencing data and kept in-frame beta chains. Here each entry gathers all rows of one CDR3 protein and keeps the most common genes and DNA. These V and J calls are TCRdb output, not the study's own analysis. This sample gives a few hundred thousand distinct CDR3 sequences in total; roughly 34% of them show up just once. The ten largest make up around 6.1% of the sample.

Sequenced material: blood. The receptor's source is a girl aged 2-17 years with multiple sclerosis. The rearranged chain carries TRBV24-1 and TRBJ2-4, with the D gene tentatively TRBD1 or TRBD2, based on 5 matching bases in each. The assigned J gene may be wrong: the sequence end matches TRBJ2-7 better. The CDR3 protein: CATSRDGYEQYF. The DNA reads as follows: TGTGCCACCAGTCGGGACGGCTACGAGCAGTACTTC.